The present entry profiles one T cell receptor (beta chain) with its context. Its antigen is unknown. The sample is drawn from a study of shared clonotypes between healthy human individuals. CDR3 length: 15 residues. Trimming at V came to 4 bases and at J to 7 bases, leaving 9 bases not matched to a gene. CDR1 is SGHRS, CDR2 YFSETQ, per germline. Every unsorted PBMC PCR replicate was loaded with 300 ng DNA, approximately 29,000 T cell genomes. In the study's own analysis: Junction-only immunoSEQ data arrived without quality scores, meaning filtering differed. Measured with immunoSEQ multiplex PCR; TCRdb has only the in-frame clones, and not every one. From that table come the V and J calls and clone size; the DNA was used to work out D and trimming. The sample holds some 450,000 clones, approximately 77% seen once. Study findings and constraints: Represented diversity (both genetic and exposure-history) was limited by the small number of donors.

Sequencing was performed on PBMCs. The sequence was collected from a woman in her thirties or forties in good health. Some clones in this sample may be carry-over from other donors' samples. The chain carries TRBV5-1 and TRBJ2-1; 9 nucleotides line up with TRBD2. CDR3 loop: CASSGIAGASNEQFF. CDR3 bases: TGCGCCAGCAGCGGGATAGCGGGAGCCTCTAATGAGCAGTTCTTC.